This paragraph covers one T cell receptor beta chain sequence. The data derive from a study of blood T cell repertoires in COVID-19. Study-level information: From T cells, B-cell-depleted T cells, or PBMCs came the material, which was cDNA or gDNA.

The germline gives CDR1 SEHNR, CDR2 FQNEAQ (reference sequence). The length of the CDR3 is 14 residues. Between the trimmed V and J ends, which lost 0 bases and 8 bases, there was a span of 13 bases. In the authors' workflow: Estimates of nucleated cell counts were drawn from the amplification of reference gene primers. The assay was immunoSEQ multiplex PCR, and TCRdb's table has in-frame clones only and misses some. From that table come the V and J calls and clone size; the DNA was used to work out D and trimming. The data hold 200,000 to 250,000 clones, with over 80% observed a single time. Sequences were obtained from peripheral blood. The TCR originated in a human donor in a cohort sampled during active COVID-19. The V gene is TRBV7-9, the J gene TRBJ1-2; D not resolved. The CDR3, as DNA: TGTGCCAGCAGCTTAGCAGAGGCGGGGAGCGGCTACACCTTC. It codes for CASSLAEAGSGYTF.